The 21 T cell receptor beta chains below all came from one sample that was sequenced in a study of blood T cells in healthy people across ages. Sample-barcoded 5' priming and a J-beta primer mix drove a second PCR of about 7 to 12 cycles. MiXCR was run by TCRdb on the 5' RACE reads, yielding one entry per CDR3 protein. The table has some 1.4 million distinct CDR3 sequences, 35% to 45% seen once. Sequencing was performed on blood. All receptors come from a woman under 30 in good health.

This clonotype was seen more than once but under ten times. DNA of the CDR3: TGCGCCAGCAGCCAAGCCCATCCATTCTACGAGCAGTACTTC. It translates to CASSQAHPFYEQYF. The J gene is TRBJ2-7, the V gene TRBV4-1; unclear D gene. Germline V CDR1 and CDR2: MGHRA, YSYEKL. This CDR3 spans 14 amino acids. Trimming pared 1 base from V and 3 bases from J, leaving 10 bases between.

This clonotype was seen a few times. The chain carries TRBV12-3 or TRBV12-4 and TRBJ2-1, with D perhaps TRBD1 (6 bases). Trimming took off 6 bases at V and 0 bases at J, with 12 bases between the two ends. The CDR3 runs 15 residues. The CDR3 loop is CASRWTDSSYNEQFF. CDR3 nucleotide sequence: TGTGCCAGCAGGTGGACAGATAGCTCCTACAATGAGCAGTTCTTC.

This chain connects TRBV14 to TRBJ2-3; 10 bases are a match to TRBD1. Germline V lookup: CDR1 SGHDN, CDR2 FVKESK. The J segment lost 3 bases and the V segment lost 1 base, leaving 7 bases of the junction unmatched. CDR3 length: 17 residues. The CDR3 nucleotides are TGTGCCAGCAGCCAAGTACTGACAGGGGGCAGGACAGATACGCAGTATTTT. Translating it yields CASSQVLTGGRTDTQYF.

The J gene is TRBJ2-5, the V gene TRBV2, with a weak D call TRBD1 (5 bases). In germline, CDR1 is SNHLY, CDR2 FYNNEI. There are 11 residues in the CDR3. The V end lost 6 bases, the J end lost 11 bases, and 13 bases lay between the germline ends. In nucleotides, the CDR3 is TGTGCCAGCAGGCAGCAGGGAATGCAGTACTTC. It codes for CASRQQGMQYF.

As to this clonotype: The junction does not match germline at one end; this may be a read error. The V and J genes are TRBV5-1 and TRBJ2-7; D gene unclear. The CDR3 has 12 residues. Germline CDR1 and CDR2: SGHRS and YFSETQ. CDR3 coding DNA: TGCGTCAGCAGCTTGGAGACCACGATGCAGTACTTC. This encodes CVSSLETTMQYF.

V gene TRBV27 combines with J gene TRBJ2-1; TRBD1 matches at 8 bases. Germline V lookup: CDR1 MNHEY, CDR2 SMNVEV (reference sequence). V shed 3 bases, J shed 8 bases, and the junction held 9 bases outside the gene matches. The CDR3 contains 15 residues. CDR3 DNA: TGTGCCAGCAGTTTTGGACAGGGCAGATTCTATGAGCAGTTCTTC. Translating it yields CASSFGQGRFYEQFF.

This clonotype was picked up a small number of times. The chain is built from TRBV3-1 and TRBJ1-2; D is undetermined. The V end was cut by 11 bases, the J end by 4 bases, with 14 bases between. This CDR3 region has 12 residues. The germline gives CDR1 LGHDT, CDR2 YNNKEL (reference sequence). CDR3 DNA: TGTGCCGGATGGCAATGGGGCTATGGCTACACCTTC. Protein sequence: CAGWQWGYGYTF.

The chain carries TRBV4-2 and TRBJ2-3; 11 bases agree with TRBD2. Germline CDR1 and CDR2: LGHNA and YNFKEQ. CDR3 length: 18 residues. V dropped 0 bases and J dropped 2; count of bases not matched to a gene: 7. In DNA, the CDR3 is TGTGCCAGCAGCCAAGAATCACTAGCGGGAGATTCCACAGATACGCAGTATTTT. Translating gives CASSQESLAGDSTDTQYF.

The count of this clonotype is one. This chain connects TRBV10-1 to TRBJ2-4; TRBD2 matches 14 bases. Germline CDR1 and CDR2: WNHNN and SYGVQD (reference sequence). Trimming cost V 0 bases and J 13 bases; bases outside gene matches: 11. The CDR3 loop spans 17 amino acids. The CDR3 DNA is TGCGCCAGCAGTGAGTCAAGGGGGACTAGCGGGGGAACTGAGCAGTACTTC. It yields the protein CASSESRGTSGGTEQYF.

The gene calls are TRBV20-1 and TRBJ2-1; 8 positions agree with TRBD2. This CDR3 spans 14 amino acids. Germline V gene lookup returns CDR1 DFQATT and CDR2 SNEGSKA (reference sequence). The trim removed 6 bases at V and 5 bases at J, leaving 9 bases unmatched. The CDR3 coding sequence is TGCAGTGCCGTCAGCGGGAGTCTCGACAATGAGCAGTTCTTC. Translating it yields CSAVSGSLDNEQFF.

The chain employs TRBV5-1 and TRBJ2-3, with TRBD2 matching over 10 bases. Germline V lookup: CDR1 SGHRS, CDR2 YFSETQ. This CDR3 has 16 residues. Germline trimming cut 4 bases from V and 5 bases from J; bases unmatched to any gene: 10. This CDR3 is CASSPGGSSGGDTQYF. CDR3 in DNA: TGCGCCAGCAGCCCGGGCGGGTCTAGCGGGGGAGATACGCAGTATTTT.

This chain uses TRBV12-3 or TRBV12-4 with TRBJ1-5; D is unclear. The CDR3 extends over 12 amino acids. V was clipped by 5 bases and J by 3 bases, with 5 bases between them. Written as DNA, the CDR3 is TGTGCCAGCAGTCCCTACAATCAGCCCCAGCATTTT. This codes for CASSPYNQPQHF.

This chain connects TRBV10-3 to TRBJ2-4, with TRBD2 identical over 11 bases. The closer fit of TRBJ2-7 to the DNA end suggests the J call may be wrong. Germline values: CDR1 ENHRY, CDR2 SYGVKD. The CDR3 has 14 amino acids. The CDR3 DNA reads TGTGCCATCAGAACTAGCGGGAGACTGGACGAGCAGTACTTC. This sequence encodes CAIRTSGRLDEQYF.

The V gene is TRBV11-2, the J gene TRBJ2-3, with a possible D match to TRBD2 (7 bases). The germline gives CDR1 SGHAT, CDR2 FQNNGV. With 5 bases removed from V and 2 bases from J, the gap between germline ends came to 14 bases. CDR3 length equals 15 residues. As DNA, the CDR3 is TGTGCCAGCAGCATCGGGGGGCGCGACACAGATACGCAGTATTTT. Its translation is CASSIGGRDTDTQYF.

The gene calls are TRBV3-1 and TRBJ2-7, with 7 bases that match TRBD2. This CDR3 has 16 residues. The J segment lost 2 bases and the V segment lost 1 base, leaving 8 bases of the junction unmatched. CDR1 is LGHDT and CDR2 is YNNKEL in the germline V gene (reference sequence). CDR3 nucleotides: TGTGCCAGCAGCCAAGTAAAGGGCGGGAGCCCCTACGAGCAGTACTTC. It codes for CASSQVKGGSPYEQYF.

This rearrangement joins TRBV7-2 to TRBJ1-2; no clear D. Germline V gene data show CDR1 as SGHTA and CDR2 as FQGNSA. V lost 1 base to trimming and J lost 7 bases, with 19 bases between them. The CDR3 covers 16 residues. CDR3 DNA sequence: TGTGCCAGCAGCTTAGACGGCCGAGCTGGACCTGGTGGCTACACCTTC. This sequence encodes CASSLDGRAGPGGYTF.

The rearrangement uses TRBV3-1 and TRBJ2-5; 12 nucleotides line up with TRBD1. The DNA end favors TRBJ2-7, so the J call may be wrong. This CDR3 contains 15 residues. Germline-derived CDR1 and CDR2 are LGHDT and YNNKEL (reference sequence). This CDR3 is CASSPAGQGASEQYF. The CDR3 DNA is TGTGCCAGCAGCCCAGCGGGACAGGGGGCTTCCGAGCAGTACTTC.

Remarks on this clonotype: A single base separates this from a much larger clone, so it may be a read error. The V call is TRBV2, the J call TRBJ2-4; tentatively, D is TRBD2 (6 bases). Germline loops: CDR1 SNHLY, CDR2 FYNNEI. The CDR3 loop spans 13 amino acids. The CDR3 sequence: CASSATSKYIQYF. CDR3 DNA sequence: TGTGCCAGCTCGGCTACTAGCAAATACATTCAGTACTTC.

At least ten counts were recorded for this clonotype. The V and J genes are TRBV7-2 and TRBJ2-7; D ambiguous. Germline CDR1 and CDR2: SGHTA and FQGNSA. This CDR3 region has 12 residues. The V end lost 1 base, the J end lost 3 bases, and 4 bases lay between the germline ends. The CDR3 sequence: CASSLDHYEQYF. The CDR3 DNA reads TGTGCCAGCAGCTTAGACCACTACGAGCAGTACTTC.

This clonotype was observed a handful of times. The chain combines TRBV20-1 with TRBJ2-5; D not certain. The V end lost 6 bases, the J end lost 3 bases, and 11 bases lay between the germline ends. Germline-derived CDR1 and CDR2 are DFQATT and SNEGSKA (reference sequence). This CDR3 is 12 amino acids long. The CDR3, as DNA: TGCAGTGCCGCCGTGGGAAAAGAGACCCAGTACTTC. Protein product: CSAAVGKETQYF.

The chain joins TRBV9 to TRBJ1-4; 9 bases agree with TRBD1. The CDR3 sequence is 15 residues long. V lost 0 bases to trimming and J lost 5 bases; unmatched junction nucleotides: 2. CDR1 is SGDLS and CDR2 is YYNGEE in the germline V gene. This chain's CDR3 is CASSVEDRGNEKLFF. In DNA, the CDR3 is TGTGCCAGCAGCGTAGAAGACAGGGGGAATGAAAAACTGTTTTTT.